A single sample gave rise to the 28 T cell receptor beta chains below, sequenced in a study of regulatory T cells in long-lasting Graves disease. To make TCR beta libraries, researchers used iRepertoire HTBI primers and Arm-PCR of CDR3 regions. TCRdb processed the multiplex PCR reads anew with MiXCR; each CDR3 protein has one entry. Of 400,000 or so distinct CDR3 sequences listed, about a quarter are singletons. The time point: persistent/refractory GD, antithyroid drugs over 5 years with positive TRAb. Generation of the TCR library employed RNA extracted from PBMCs. This sample comprised peripheral blood mononuclear cells (PBMCs), obtained when the disease was refractory, from a patient treated with antithyroid drugs. The receptors here all came from a female donor with Graves disease.

The chain is built from TRBV7-2 and TRBJ1-2; 7 bases are a match to TRBD1. CDR1 is SGHTA, CDR2 FQGNSA, per germline. The trim removed 4 bases at V and 5 bases at J, leaving 7 bases unmatched. CDR3 length: 14 residues. The CDR3 nucleotides are TGTGCCAGCAGCTCATGGGACAGCAAATATGGCTACACCTTC. It encodes CASSSWDSKYGYTF.

The genes are TRBV5-1 and TRBJ2-2; 8 nucleotides line up with TRBD1. The CDR3 spans 16 residues. The germline gives CDR1 SGHRS, CDR2 YFSETQ. With 6 bases clipped from V and 5 bases from J, the junction kept 12 bases outside the gene matches. CDR3 sequence reads: CASKFGDRGTTGELFF. The CDR3 DNA sequence: TGCGCCAGCAAGTTCGGAGACAGGGGTACGACCGGGGAGCTGTTTTTT.

This clonotype showed up just a few times. The chain uses TRBV20-1 and TRBJ2-5; 10 nucleotides align to TRBD2. J was trimmed by 5 bases and V by 1 base; bases with no gene match: 7. The CDR3 contains 15 residues. CDR1 is DFQATT and CDR2 is SNEGSKA in the germline V gene (reference sequence). The CDR3 DNA follows: TGCAGTGCTAGAGCGGCTAGCGGGAGAACGGAGACCCAGTACTTC. This gives the protein CSARAASGRTETQYF.

This clonotype was found many times. The chain combines TRBV30 with TRBJ2-2; D perhaps matches TRBD2 (5 bases). This CDR3 comprises 14 residues. Trimming removed 0 bases from V and 1 base from J, with 6 bases in between. Germline V gene sequence: CDR1 GTSNPN, CDR2 SVGIG (reference sequence). The CDR3 nucleotides are TGTGCCTGGAGTGTTGGACTGAACACCGGGGAGCTGTTTTTT. It codes for CAWSVGLNTGELFF. The whole variable domain, filled in from reference TRBV30 and TRBJ2-2, reads SQTIHQWPATLVQPVGSPLSLECTVEGTSNPNLYWYRQAAGRGLQLLFYSVGIGQISSEVPQNLSASRPQDRQFILSSKKLLLSDSGFYLCAWSVGLNTGELFFGEGSRLTVL.

A word on this clonotype: One base away lies a much larger clone, so this may be a sequencing read error. J is TRBJ2-5 and V is TRBV28; D gene ambiguous. The CDR3 totals 14 residues. Germline values: CDR1 MDHEN, CDR2 SYDVKM. The CDR3 DNA reads TGTACCAGCAGTTTGGGCAGCCTCGCCGGGACCCAGTACTTC. The encoded protein is CTSSLGSLAGTQYF.

This clonotype was seen many times. The chain uses TRBV28 and TRBJ2-5, with D tentatively TRBD2 (6 bases). The CDR3 runs to 15 residues. V gave up 6 bases and J gave up 2 bases, with 16 bases separating them. Germline values: CDR1 MDHEN, CDR2 SYDVKM. In nucleotides, the CDR3 is TGTGCCAGCAGCACGTCGGAGGGACCGCAAGAGACCCAGTACTTC. This encodes CASSTSEGPQETQYF. The full variable domain, completed using reference TRBV28 and TRBJ2-5, is DVKVTQSSRYLVKRTGEKVFLECVQDMDHENMFWYRQDPGLGLRLIYFSYDVKMKEKGDIPEGYSVSREKKERFSLILESASTNQTSMYLCASSTSEGPQETQYFGPGTRLLVL.

This clonotype was counted a few times. This chain connects TRBV2 to TRBJ2-2, with 7 bases aligning to TRBD1. In germline, CDR1 is SNHLY, CDR2 FYNNEI. V gave up 2 bases and J gave up 0 bases; unmatched junction bases: 3. This CDR3 spans 16 amino acids. CDR3 sequence: CASSESGTANTGELFF. CDR3 coding DNA: TGTGCCAGCAGTGAATCCGGGACAGCGAACACCGGGGAGCTGTTTTTT.

Regarding this clonotype: A junction boundary mismatches the germline segment, possibly from a read error. The rearrangement joins TRBV5-1 to TRBJ1-5, with unresolved D. From germline, CDR1 is SGHRS and CDR2 YFSETQ. This CDR3 has 15 amino acids. CDR3 DNA: TGTGCCAGCAGCCCCCAGAGTATTACCAATCAGCCCCAGCATTTT. It yields the protein CASSPQSITNQPQHF.

In this sample, this clonotype turned up a few times. The gene calls are TRBV2 and TRBJ2-6, with unresolved D. The CDR3 contains 15 residues. The germline CDR1 and CDR2 sequences are SNHLY and FYNNEI. Trimming cost V 7 bases and J 0 bases, with 10 bases left between them. The CDR3 DNA reads as TGTGCCAGCAACCCGAGCGACTCTGGGGCCAACGTCCTGACTTTC. Translating gives CASNPSDSGANVLTF.

The chain has TRBV5-1 and TRBJ2-3; possible D gene TRBD2, 5 bases. V was trimmed by 1 base and J by 3 bases, leaving 12 bases between them. The CDR3 length is 15 residues. The germline V gene encodes CDR1 SGHRS and CDR2 YFSETQ. CDR3 DNA sequence: TGCGCCAGCAGCTTGCGAGGGCTTCGTACAGATACGCAGTATTTT. This codes for CASSLRGLRTDTQYF.

This clonotype was found many times. The rearrangement uses TRBV20-1 and TRBJ2-7, with 12 bases identical to TRBD1. The CDR3 loop spans 14 amino acids. Germline V gene lookup returns CDR1 DFQATT and CDR2 SNEGSKA (reference sequence). The V segment lost 5 bases and the J segment 2 bases; nucleotides outside the gene matches: 4. The CDR3 sequence is CSAGTGGNPYEQYF. As DNA, the CDR3 is TGCAGTGCTGGGACAGGGGGCAATCCCTACGAGCAGTACTTC.

The chain combines TRBV20-1 with TRBJ1-3; no definite D call. The germline gives CDR1 DFQATT, CDR2 SNEGSKA (reference sequence). The CDR3 has 13 residues. V was trimmed by 6 bases and J by 4 bases, leaving 13 bases between them. The DNA for the CDR3 is TGCAGTGCCCCGGAAGTTGGAGGAAACACCATATATTTT. The encoded protein is CSAPEVGGNTIYF.

This clonotype was recorded many times. V and J are TRBV7-9 and TRBJ2-5; D possibly corresponds to TRBD1 (5 bases). The V gene's germline CDR1 is SEHNR and CDR2 FQNEAQ (reference sequence). The V gene lost 8 bases and the J gene lost 2 bases, with 9 bases spanning the gap. The CDR3 totals 12 residues. The CDR3 sequence: CASGRTQETQYF. The CDR3 DNA reads TGTGCCAGCGGGCGGACACAAGAGACCCAGTACTTC. Combining the CDR3 with reference TRBV7-9 and TRBJ2-5 gives the whole variable domain DTGVSQNPRHKITKRGQNVTFRCDPISEHNRLYWYRQTLGQGPEFLTYFQNEAQLEKSRLLSDRFSAERPKGSFSTLEIQRTEQGDSAMYLCASGRTQETQYFGPGTRLLVL.

This clonotype has ten or more counts. The chain recombines TRBV2 with TRBJ1-2, with TRBD1 identical over 9 bases. Germline V lookup: CDR1 SNHLY, CDR2 FYNNEI. V trimming: 5 bases; J trimming: 2 bases; junction bases outside the gene matches: 9. The CDR3 consists of 16 residues. The chain's CDR3 is CASSRDRVGPNYGYTF. In nucleotides, the CDR3 is TGTGCCAGCAGTCGGGACAGGGTTGGACCGAACTATGGCTACACCTTC.

Points on this clonotype: One end of the junction does not line up with germline, which may come from a read error. The chain is built from TRBV27 and TRBJ1-6; 7 bases align to TRBD1. Germline CDR1 and CDR2: MNHEY and SMNVEV (reference sequence). This CDR3 has 16 amino acids. In nucleotides, the CDR3 is TGTGCCAGTAGTTTATCACCACAGGGGCAGGGTTCACCCCTCCACTTT. Protein sequence: CASSLSPQGQGSPLHF.

Comment on this clonotype: This clone may be a read error of a much larger clone one base away. The gene calls are TRBV28 and TRBJ1-2; D gene unclear. V was clipped by 7 bases and J by 8 bases, with 14 bases between them. The CDR3 contains 12 residues. The germline V gene encodes CDR1 MDHEN and CDR2 SYDVKM. CDR3 nucleotide sequence: TGTGCCAGCATCTCCCCCAGGCTGGGCTACACCTTC. Protein: CASISPRLGYTF.

This clonotype was picked up many times. Here the CDR3 DNA reads TGTGCCAGCAGCATAACCGGGACGGGGAATTCACCCCTCCACTTT. Protein product: CASSITGTGNSPLHF. The V call is TRBV7-2, the J call TRBJ1-6; possibly TRBD1 for D (5 bases). The V and J ends lost 5 bases and 7 bases respectively, with 15 bases between them. From germline, CDR1 is SGHTA and CDR2 FQGNSA. The CDR3 is 15 residues long. The whole variable domain, remainder taken from reference TRBV7-2 and TRBJ1-6, is GAGVSQSPSNKVTEKGKDVELRCDPISGHTALYWYRQSLGQGLEFLIYFQGNSAPDKSGLPSDRFSAERTGGSVSTLTIQRTQQEDSAVYLCASSITGTGNSPLHFGNGTRLTVT.

V gene TRBV18 combines with J gene TRBJ1-4; D unclear. The CDR3 loop spans 17 amino acids. Trimming removed 3 bases at V and 0 bases at J, with 14 bases between. The germline V gene has CDR1 KGHSH and CDR2 LQKENI. The chain's CDR3 is CASSPNSLSTTNEKLFF. The DNA of the CDR3 is TGTGCCAGCTCACCCAACTCCCTCAGTACAACTAATGAAAAACTGTTTTTT.

With respect to this clonotype: Being one base from a much bigger clone, this may be a read error. The chain has TRBV5-1 and TRBJ1-1; D gene uncertain. Germline CDR1 is SGHRS and CDR2 is YFSETQ. CDR3 length: 14 amino acids. The CDR3 loop reads CASGLWEADTEAFF. The DNA of the CDR3 is TGCGCCAGCGGCTTATGGGAAGCGGACACTGAAGCTTTCTTT.

Turning to this clonotype: One end of the junction does not line up with germline, which may come from a read error. The chain is built from TRBV5-1 and TRBJ2-7; D is undetermined. Germline V gene lookup returns CDR1 SGHRS and CDR2 YFSETQ. The CDR3 has 15 amino acids. DNA for the CDR3: TGCGCCAGCAGCTTCTCGACGGCCAGTGGCTACGAGCAGTATTTC. It yields the protein CASSFSTASGYEQYF.

This clonotype was observed many times. The V and J genes are TRBV2 and TRBJ1-4; no clear D gene. The CDR3 covers 14 residues. V was shortened by 4 bases and J by 6 bases, with 12 bases between the two germline ends. Germline CDR1 is SNHLY and CDR2 is FYNNEI. CDR3 nucleotides: TGTGCCAGCAGTGTGGAGGGAATGGATGAAAAACTGTTTTTT. Its translation is CASSVEGMDEKLFF.

This clonotype showed up just a few times. This chain joins TRBV25-1 and TRBJ2-7, with a tentative D call TRBD1 (6 bases). Between the trimmed V and J ends, which lost 6 bases and 2 bases, there was a span of 8 bases. From germline, CDR1 is MGHDK and CDR2 SYGVNS. The CDR3 is made up of 12 amino acids. The CDR3 is CASRGTPYEQYF. For the CDR3, the DNA is TGTGCCAGCAGAGGGACACCCTACGAGCAGTACTTC.

As concerns this clonotype: Given a much more abundant clone one base away, this may be a read error. V is TRBV2 and J is TRBJ1-5; D gene unclear. Germline V gene data show CDR1 as SNHLY and CDR2 as FYNNEI. The V end lost 7 bases, the J end lost 6 bases, and 13 bases lay between the germline ends. This CDR3 is 13 amino acids long. CDR3 amino acids: CASMVTNSQPQHF. DNA for the CDR3: TGTGCCAGCATGGTGACAAATAGTCAGCCCCAGCATTTT.

The chain carries TRBV15 and TRBJ2-3; 8 bases are a match to TRBD1. In germline, CDR1 is LNHNV, CDR2 YYDKDF (reference sequence). V lost 3 bases and J lost 2; bases outside the gene matches: 7. This CDR3 has 16 amino acids. CDR3 nucleotide sequence: TGTGCCACCAGCAGGGCCGGGACAGGATACACAGATACGCAGTATTTT. Its protein is CATSRAGTGYTDTQYF.

V usage is TRBV20-1 and J usage is TRBJ1-4; 8 bases match TRBD1. This CDR3 comprises 13 residues. V lost 5 bases to trimming and J lost 6 bases; unmatched junction nucleotides: 5. In germline, CDR1 is DFQATT, CDR2 SNEGSKA (reference sequence). This chain's CDR3 is CSADRGGDEKLFF. The CDR3 DNA reads TGCAGTGCTGACAGGGGAGGGGATGAAAAACTGTTTTTT.

CDR3 DNA: TGCGCCAGCAGCTTGGGTGTCAGCCAAGAGACCCAGTACTTC. As protein: CASSLGVSQETQYF. This sequence joins TRBV5-1 and TRBJ2-5; the D is unclear. Trimming cost V 0 bases and J 1 base, with 7 bases left between them. CDR3 length: 14 amino acids. Germline assignment: CDR1 SGHRS and CDR2 YFSETQ.

CDR3 nucleotides: TGTGCCTGGAGTGGGGGACAGGGGCTCGGAGAGGGGAGCTACACCTTC. Protein product: CAWSGGQGLGEGSYTF. This chain links TRBV30 with TRBJ1-2; 10 nucleotides line up with TRBD1. The germline gives CDR1 GTSNPN, CDR2 SVGIG (reference sequence). Trimming removed 1 base from V and 9 bases from J; junction bases left unmatched: 14. The CDR3 has 16 residues.

The chain couples TRBV2 to TRBJ2-1; 11 positions agree with TRBD2. The length of the CDR3 is 15 residues. The germline gives CDR1 SNHLY, CDR2 FYNNEI. V shed 1 base, J shed 9 bases, and the junction held 5 bases outside the gene matches. The CDR3 sequence is CASSEVVLAGGEQFF. CDR3 in DNA: TGTGCCAGCAGTGAAGTAGTTCTAGCGGGAGGTGAGCAGTTCTTC. The full variable domain, its missing parts supplied by reference TRBV2 and TRBJ2-1, is EPEVTQTPSHQVTQMGQEVILRCVPISNHLYFYWYRQILGQKVEFLVSFYNNEISEKSEIFDDQFSVERPDGSNFTLKIRSTKLEDSAMYFCASSEVVLAGGEQFFGPGTRLTVL.